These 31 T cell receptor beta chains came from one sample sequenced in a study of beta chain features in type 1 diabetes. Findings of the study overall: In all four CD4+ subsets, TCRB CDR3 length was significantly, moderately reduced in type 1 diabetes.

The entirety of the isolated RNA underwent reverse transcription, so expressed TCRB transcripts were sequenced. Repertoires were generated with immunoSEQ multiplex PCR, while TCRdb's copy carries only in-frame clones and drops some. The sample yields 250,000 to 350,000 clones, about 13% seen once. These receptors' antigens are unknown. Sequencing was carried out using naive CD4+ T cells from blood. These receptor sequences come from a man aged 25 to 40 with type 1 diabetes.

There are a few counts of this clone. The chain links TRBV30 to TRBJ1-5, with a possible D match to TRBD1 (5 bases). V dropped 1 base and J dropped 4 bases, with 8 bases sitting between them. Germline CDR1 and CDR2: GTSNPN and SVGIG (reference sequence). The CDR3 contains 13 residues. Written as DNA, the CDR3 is TGTGCCTGGAGTGGACAGATAAATCAGCCCCAGCATTTT. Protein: CAWSGQINQPQHF.

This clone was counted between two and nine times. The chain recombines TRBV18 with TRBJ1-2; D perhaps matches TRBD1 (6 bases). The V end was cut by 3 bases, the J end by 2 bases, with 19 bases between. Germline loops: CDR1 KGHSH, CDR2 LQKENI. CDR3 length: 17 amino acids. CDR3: CASSPGPTTGMNYGYTF. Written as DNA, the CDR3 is TGTGCCAGCTCACCTGGGCCCACCACAGGGATGAACTATGGCTACACCTTC.

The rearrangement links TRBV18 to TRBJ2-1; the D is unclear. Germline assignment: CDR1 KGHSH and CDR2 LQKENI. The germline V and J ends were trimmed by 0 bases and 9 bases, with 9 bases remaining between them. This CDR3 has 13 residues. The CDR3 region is CASSPPVSPEQFF. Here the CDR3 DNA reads TGTGCCAGCTCACCACCCGTTTCCCCTGAGCAGTTCTTC.

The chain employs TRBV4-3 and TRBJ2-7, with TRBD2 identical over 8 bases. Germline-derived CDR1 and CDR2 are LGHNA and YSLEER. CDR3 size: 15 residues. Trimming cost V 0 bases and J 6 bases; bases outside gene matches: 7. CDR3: CASSQDTAGGLEQYF. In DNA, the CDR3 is TGCGCCAGCAGCCAAGATACCGCGGGAGGACTCGAGCAGTACTTC.

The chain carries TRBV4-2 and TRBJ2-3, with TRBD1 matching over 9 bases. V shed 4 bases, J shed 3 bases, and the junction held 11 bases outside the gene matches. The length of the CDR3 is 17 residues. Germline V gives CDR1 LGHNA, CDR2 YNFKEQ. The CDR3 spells CASSPRSGQGVTDTQYF. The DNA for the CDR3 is TGTGCCAGCAGCCCTCGATCGGGACAGGGAGTGACAGATACGCAGTATTTT.

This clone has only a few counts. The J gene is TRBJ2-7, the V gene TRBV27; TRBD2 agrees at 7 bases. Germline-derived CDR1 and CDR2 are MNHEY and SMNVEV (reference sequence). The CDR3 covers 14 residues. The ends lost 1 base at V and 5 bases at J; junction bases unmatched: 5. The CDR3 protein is CASSLLGGTHEQYF. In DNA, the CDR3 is TGTGCCAGCAGTTTATTGGGGGGGACGCACGAGCAGTACTTC.

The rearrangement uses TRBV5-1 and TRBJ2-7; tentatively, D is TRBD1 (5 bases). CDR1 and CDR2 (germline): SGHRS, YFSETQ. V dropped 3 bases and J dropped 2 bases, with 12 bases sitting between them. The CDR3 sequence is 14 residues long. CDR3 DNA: TGCGCCAGCAGCTACTGGACACCAGCCTACGAGCAGTACTTC. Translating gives CASSYWTPAYEQYF. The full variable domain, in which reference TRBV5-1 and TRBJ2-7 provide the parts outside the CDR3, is KAGVTQTPRYLIKTRGQQVTLSCSPISGHRSVSWYQQTPGQGLQFLFEYFSETQRNKGNFPGRFSGRQFSNSRSEMNVSTLELGDSALYLCASSYWTPAYEQYFGPGTRLTVT.

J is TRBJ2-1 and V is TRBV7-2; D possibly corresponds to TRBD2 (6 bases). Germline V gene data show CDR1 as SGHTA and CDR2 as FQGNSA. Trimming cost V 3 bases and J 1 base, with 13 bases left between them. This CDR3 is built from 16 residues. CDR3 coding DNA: TGTGCCAGCAGCTTTGGCGGGACGGGGTCCTACAATGAGCAGTTCTTC. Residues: CASSFGGTGSYNEQFF.

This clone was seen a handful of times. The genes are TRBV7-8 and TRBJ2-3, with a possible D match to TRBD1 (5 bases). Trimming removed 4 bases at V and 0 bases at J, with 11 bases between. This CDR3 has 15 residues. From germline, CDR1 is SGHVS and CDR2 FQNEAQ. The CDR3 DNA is TGTGCCAGCAGCTCGACAGAGTCTAGCACAGATACGCAGTATTTT. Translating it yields CASSSTESSTDTQYF.

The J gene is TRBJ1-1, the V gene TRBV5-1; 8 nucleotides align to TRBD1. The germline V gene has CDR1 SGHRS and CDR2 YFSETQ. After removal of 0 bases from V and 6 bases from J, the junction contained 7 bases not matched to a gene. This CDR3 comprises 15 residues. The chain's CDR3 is CASSLAPGQGAEAFF. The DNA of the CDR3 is TGCGCCAGCAGCTTGGCTCCTGGACAGGGCGCTGAAGCTTTCTTT. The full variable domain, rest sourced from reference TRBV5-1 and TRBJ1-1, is KAGVTQTPRYLIKTRGQQVTLSCSPISGHRSVSWYQQTPGQGLQFLFEYFSETQRNKGNFPGRFSGRQFSNSRSEMNVSTLELGDSALYLCASSLAPGQGAEAFFGQGTRLTVV.

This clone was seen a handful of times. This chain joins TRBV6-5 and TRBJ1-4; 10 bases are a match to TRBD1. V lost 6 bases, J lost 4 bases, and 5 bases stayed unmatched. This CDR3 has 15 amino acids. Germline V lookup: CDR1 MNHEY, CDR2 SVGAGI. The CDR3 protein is CASRRTGGINEKLFF. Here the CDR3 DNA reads TGTGCCAGCAGGAGGACAGGGGGTATTAATGAAAAACTGTTTTTT.

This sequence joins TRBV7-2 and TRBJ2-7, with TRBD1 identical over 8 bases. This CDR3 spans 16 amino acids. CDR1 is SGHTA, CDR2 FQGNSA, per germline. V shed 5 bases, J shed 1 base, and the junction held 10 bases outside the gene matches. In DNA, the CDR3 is TGTGCCAGCAGCATACGGACAGGGTCCCTATCCTACGAGCAGTACTTC. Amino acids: CASSIRTGSLSYEQYF.

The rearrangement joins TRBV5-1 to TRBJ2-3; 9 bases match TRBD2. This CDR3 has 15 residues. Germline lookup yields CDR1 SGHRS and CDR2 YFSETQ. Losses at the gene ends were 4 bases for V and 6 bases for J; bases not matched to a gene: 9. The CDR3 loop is CASSIAGDGRDTQYF. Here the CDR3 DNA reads TGCGCCAGCAGCATAGCGGGAGATGGACGGGATACGCAGTATTTT.

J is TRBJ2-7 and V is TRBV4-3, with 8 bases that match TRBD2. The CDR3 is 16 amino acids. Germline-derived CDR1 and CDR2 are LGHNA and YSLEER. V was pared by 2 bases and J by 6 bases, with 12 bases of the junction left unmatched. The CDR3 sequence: CASSQLHAGGATEQYF. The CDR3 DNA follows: TGCGCCAGCAGCCAACTTCACGCGGGGGGAGCGACCGAGCAGTACTTC.

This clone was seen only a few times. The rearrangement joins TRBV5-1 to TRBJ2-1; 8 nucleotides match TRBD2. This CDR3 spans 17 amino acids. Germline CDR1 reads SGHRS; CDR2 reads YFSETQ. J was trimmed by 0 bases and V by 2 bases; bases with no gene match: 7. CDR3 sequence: CASSFPPGGRSYNEQFF. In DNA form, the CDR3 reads TGCGCCAGCAGCTTCCCTCCGGGGGGGCGCTCCTACAATGAGCAGTTCTTC.

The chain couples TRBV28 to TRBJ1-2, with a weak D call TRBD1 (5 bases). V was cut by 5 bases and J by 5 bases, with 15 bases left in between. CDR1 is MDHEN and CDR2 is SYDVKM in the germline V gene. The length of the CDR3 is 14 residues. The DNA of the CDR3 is TGTGCCAGCAGTAAACGGGGGTCTGTGTATGGCTACACCTTC. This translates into CASSKRGSVYGYTF.

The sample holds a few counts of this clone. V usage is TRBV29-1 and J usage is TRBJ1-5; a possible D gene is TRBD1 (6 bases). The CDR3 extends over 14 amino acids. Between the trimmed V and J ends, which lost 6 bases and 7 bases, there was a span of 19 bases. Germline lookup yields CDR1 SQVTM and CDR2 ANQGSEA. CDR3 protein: CSVAPGVSGQPQHF. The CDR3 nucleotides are TGCAGCGTAGCCCCAGGGGTTTCCGGGCAGCCCCAGCATTTT.

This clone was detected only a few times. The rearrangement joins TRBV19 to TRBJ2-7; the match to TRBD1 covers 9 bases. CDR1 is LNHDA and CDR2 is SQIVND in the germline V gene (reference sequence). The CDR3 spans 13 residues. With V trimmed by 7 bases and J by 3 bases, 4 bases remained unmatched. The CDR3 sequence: CASTPGQGYEQYF. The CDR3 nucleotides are TGTGCCAGTACCCCGGGACAGGGCTACGAGCAGTACTTC.

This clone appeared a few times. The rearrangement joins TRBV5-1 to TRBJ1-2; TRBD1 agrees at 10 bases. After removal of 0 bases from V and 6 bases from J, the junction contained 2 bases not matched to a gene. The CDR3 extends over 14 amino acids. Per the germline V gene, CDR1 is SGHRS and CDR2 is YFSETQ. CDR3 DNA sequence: TGCGCCAGCAGCTTGGCGGACAGGGGGAATGGCTACACCTTC. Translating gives CASSLADRGNGYTF.

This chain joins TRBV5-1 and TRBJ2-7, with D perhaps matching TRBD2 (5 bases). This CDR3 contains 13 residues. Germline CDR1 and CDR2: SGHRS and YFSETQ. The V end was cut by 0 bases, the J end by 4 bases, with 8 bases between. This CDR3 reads CASSLVGEYEQYF. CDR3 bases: TGCGCCAGCAGCTTGGTGGGAGAATACGAGCAGTACTTC. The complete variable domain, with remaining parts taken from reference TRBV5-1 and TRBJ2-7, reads KAGVTQTPRYLIKTRGQQVTLSCSPISGHRSVSWYQQTPGQGLQFLFEYFSETQRNKGNFPGRFSGRQFSNSRSEMNVSTLELGDSALYLCASSLVGEYEQYFGPGTRLTVT.

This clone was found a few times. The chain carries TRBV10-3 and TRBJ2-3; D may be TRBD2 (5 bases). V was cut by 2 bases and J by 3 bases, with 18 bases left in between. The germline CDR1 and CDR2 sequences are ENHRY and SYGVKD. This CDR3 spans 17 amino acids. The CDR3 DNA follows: TGTGCCATCAGTGAGCCTCGGGATGTGGTAAAAACAGATACGCAGTATTTT. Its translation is CAISEPRDVVKTDTQYF.

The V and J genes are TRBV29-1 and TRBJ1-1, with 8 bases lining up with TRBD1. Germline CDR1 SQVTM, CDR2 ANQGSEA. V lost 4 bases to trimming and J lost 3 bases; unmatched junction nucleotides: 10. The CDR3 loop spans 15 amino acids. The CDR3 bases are TGCAGCGTTGGGGGGAACAGGGGGATAGACACTGAAGCTTTCTTT. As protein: CSVGGNRGIDTEAFF.

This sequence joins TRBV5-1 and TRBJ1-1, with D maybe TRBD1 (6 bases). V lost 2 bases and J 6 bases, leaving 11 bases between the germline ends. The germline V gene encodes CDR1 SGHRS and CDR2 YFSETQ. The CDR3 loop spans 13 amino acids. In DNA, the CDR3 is TGCGCCAGCAGCTTTCAGGGGAGCGCTGAAGCTTTCTTT. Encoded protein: CASSFQGSAEAFF.

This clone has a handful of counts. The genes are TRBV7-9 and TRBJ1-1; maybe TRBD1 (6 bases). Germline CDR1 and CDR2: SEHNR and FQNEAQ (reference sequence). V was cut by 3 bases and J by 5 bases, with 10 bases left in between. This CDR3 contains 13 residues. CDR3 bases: TGTGCCAGCAGCTTGAAGGGGGAGACTGAAGCTTTCTTT. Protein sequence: CASSLKGETEAFF. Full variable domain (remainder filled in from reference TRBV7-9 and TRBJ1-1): DTGVSQNPRHKITKRGQNVTFRCDPISEHNRLYWYRQTLGQGPEFLTYFQNEAQLEKSRLLSDRFSAERPKGSFSTLEIQRTEQGDSAMYLCASSLKGETEAFFGQGTRLTVV.

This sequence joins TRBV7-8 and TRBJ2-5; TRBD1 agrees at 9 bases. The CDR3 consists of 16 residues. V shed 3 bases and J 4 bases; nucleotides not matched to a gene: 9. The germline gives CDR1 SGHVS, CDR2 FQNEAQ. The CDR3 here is CASSLGGQGLGETQYF. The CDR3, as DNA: TGTGCCAGCAGCTTGGGGGGACAGGGTTTAGGAGAGACCCAGTACTTC.

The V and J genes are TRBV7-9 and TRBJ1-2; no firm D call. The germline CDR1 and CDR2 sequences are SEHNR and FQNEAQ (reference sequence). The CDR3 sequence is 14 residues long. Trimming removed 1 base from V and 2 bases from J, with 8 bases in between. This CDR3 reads CASSLGHQNYGYTF. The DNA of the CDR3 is TGTGCCAGCAGCTTAGGACACCAAAACTATGGCTACACCTTC.

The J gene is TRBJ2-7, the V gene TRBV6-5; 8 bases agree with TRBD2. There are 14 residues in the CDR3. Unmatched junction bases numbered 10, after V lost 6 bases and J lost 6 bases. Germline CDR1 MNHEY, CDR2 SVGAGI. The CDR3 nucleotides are TGTGCCAGCAGCTCCCGGGGGGGGCTCGGCGAGCAGTACTTC. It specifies CASSSRGGLGEQYF.

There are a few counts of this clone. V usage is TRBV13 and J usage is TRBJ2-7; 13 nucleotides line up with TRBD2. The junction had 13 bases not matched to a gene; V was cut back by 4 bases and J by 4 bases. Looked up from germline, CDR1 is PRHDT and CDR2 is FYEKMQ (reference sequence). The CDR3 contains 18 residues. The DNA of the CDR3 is TGTGCCAGCAGCTCTCGGACTAGCGGGAGCTACCTCCAATACGAGCAGTACTTC. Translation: CASSSRTSGSYLQYEQYF.

CDR3 sequence (DNA): TGTGCCTGGAGTATTGGGACTAGCGGGAGCATAGGGGAGCTGTTTTTT. This codes for CAWSIGTSGSIGELFF. The chain employs TRBV30 and TRBJ2-2, with 14 bases lining up with TRBD2. Germline CDR1 reads GTSNPN; CDR2 reads SVGIG (reference sequence). This CDR3 has 16 residues. The ends lost 2 bases at V and 8 bases at J; junction bases unmatched: 7. The full variable domain, rest sourced from reference TRBV30 and TRBJ2-2, is SQTIHQWPATLVQPVGSPLSLECTVEGTSNPNLYWYRQAAGRGLQLLFYSVGIGQISSEVPQNLSASRPQDRQFILSSKKLLLSDSGFYLCAWSIGTSGSIGELFFGEGSRLTVL.

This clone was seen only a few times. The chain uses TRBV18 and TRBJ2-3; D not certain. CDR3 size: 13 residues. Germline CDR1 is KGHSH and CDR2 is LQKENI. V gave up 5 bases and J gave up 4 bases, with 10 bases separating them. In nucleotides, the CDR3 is TGTGCCAGCTCAAGAGTAGAGGCAGATACGCAGTATTTT. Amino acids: CASSRVEADTQYF.

The CDR3: CASSTGLAGVSTDTQYF. The CDR3 DNA reads TGTGCCAGCAGCACGGGACTAGCGGGGGTTAGCACAGATACGCAGTATTTT. This chain connects TRBV5-6 to TRBJ2-3; 14 nucleotides align to TRBD2. The CDR3 covers 17 residues. CDR1 is SGHDT, CDR2 YYEEEE, per germline. The V segment lost 4 bases and the J segment 0 bases; nucleotides outside the gene matches: 4.